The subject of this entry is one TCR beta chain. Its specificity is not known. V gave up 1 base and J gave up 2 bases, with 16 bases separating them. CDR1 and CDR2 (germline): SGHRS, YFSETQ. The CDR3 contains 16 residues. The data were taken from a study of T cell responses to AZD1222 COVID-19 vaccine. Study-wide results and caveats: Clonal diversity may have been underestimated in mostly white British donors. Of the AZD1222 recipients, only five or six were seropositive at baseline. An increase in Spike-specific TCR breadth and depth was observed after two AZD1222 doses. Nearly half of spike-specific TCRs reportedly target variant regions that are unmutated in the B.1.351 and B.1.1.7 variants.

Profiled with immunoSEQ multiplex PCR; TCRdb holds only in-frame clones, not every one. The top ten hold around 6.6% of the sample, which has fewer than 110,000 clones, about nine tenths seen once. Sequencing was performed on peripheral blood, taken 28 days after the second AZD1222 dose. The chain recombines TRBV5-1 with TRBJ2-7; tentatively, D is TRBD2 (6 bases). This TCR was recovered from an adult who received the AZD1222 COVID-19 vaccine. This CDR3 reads CASSLNPGTHTYEQYF. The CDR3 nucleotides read TGCGCCAGCAGCTTGAACCCGGGGACTCACACCTACGAGCAGTACTTC. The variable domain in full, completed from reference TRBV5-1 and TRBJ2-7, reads KAGVTQTPRYLIKTRGQQVTLSCSPISGHRSVSWYQQTPGQGLQFLFEYFSETQRNKGNFPGRFSGRQFSNSRSEMNVSTLELGDSALYLCASSLNPGTHTYEQYFGPGTRLTVT.